One sample yielded the 21 T cell receptor beta chains listed below, sequenced in a study of cytomegalovirus exposure and HLA in healthy donors. The PCR contained 60 Vbeta and 13 Jbeta primers. Here immunoSEQ multiplex PCR was the method, and the copy in TCRdb shows in-frame clones only, minus some. The table has 200,000 or so clones, approximately 84% seen once. The material sequenced was PBMCs. These receptors originate from a woman aged 45 to 65 in good health and CMV-seropositive.

The chain uses TRBV30 and TRBJ1-1; the D gene is possibly TRBD1 (5 bases). V was pared by 1 base and J by 5 bases, with 11 bases between. Germline-derived CDR1 and CDR2 are GTSNPN and SVGIG (reference sequence). The CDR3 is made up of 13 amino acids. The CDR3 nucleotides read TGTGCCTGGAGTGACATAAGGGGTACTGAAGCTTTCTTT. This sequence encodes CAWSDIRGTEAFF.

The chain joins TRBV5-1 to TRBJ2-3; 7 bases fit TRBD1. V gave up 5 bases and J gave up 2 bases; unmatched junction bases: 5. The CDR3 totals 14 residues. Germline V gives CDR1 SGHRS, CDR2 YFSETQ. The CDR3 region has the DNA TGCGCCAGCAGTCCAGGACAGGACACAGATACGCAGTATTTT. It yields the protein CASSPGQDTDTQYF.

V and J are TRBV18 and TRBJ1-4; no definite D call. CDR3 length equals 13 residues. The V gene lost 2 bases and the J gene lost 7 bases, with 8 bases spanning the gap. CDR1 and CDR2 from the germline V gene are KGHSH and LQKENI. CDR3 residues: CASSPRRAEKLFF. The CDR3 nucleotides read TGTGCCAGCTCACCAAGAAGAGCTGAAAAACTGTTTTTT. Complete variable domain (other parts from reference TRBV18 and TRBJ1-4): NAGVMQNPRHLVRRRGQEARLRCSPMKGHSHVYWYRQLPEEGLKFMVYLQKENIIDESGMPKERFSAEFPKEGPSILRIQQVVRGDSAAYFCASSPRRAEKLFFGSGTQLSVL.

The gene calls are TRBV4-1 and TRBJ1-1, with D tentatively TRBD1 (5 bases). Trimming shortened V by 0 bases and J by 6 bases, and 11 bases separated the two germline ends. Germline CDR1 is MGHRA and CDR2 is YSYEKL. The CDR3 covers 14 residues. Here the CDR3 reads CASSQDIGAPEAFF. Written as DNA, the CDR3 is TGCGCCAGCAGCCAAGATATAGGGGCCCCTGAAGCTTTCTTT.

The chain uses TRBV7-2 and TRBJ1-2; 7 bases are shared with TRBD1. CDR3 length: 16 residues. After removal of 5 bases from V and 3 bases from J, the junction contained 12 bases not matched to a gene. The germline gives CDR1 SGHTA, CDR2 FQGNSA. The CDR3 protein is CASSRVGQVIDYGYTF. The DNA of the CDR3 is TGTGCCAGCAGCCGCGTTGGACAGGTTATTGACTATGGCTACACCTTC.

V usage is TRBV10-3 and J usage is TRBJ1-1; TRBD1 matches 8 bases. V shed 6 bases, J shed 7 bases, and the junction held 4 bases outside the gene matches. The CDR3 contains 12 residues. Germline CDR1 ENHRY, CDR2 SYGVKD. This chain's CDR3 is CAISAGTGEAFF. CDR3 nucleotides: TGTGCCATCAGCGCCGGGACAGGTGAAGCTTTCTTT.

The table lists this clone with a few counts. V is TRBV4-1 and J is TRBJ2-3, with 8 bases aligning to TRBD2. The CDR3 sequence is 16 residues long. Germline CDR1 MGHRA, CDR2 YSYEKL. Germline trimming cut 0 bases from V and 4 bases from J; bases unmatched to any gene: 6. The CDR3 bases are TGCGCCAGCAGCCAAGATATCGCGGGGGGTGCAGATACGCAGTATTTT. It is translated as CASSQDIAGGADTQYF.

The gene calls are TRBV7-9 and TRBJ1-2; no clear D. The CDR3 is 12 amino acids. V lost 3 bases, J lost 8 bases, and 10 bases lay in between. Germline CDR1 is SEHNR and CDR2 is FQNEAQ (reference sequence). DNA for the CDR3: TGTGCCAGCAGCTTTCCGGGTACGGGCTACACCTTC. Its translation: CASSFPGTGYTF.

The V and J genes are TRBV9 and TRBJ1-3; D remains unclear. Trimming cost V 5 bases and J 8 bases, with 17 bases left between them. This CDR3 region has 14 residues. From germline, CDR1 is SGDLS and CDR2 YYNGEE. Here the CDR3 reads CASSNSRPRDTIYF. The CDR3 DNA reads TGTGCCAGCAGTAATTCTCGGCCCCGGGACACCATATATTTT.

The chain is built from TRBV12-2 and TRBJ2-4; the D call in the table, TRBD1, was not verified against the DNA. TRBV12-2 is marked as a pseudogene. The CDR3 has 16 amino acids. The CDR3 is CASRPPPGGPKNIQYF. CDR3 sequence (DNA): TGTGCAAGTCGCCCACCACCAGGGGGCCCCAAAAACATTCAGTACTTC.

The chain recombines TRBV7-8 with TRBJ1-1; 10 bases map to TRBD1. The V gene's germline CDR1 is SGHVS and CDR2 FQNEAQ. With V trimmed by 5 bases and J by 1 base, 7 bases remained unmatched. The CDR3 contains 16 residues. The CDR3 bases are TGTGCCAGCAGCCTCGGACAGGGGGTAGAGAACACTGAAGCTTTCTTT. Amino acids: CASSLGQGVENTEAFF.

The V gene is TRBV4-2, the J gene TRBJ2-2, with 11 positions matching TRBD2. The J segment lost 4 bases and the V segment lost 1 base, leaving 5 bases of the junction unmatched. This CDR3 spans 17 amino acids. From germline, CDR1 is LGHNA and CDR2 YNFKEQ. CDR3 sequence (DNA): TGTGCCAGCAGCCAAGGACTAGCGGGGCTTGGCACCGGGGAGCTGTTTTTT. Amino acid sequence: CASSQGLAGLGTGELFF.

CDR3 DNA: TGCGCCAGCAGTCGGACCTTTCAGGGGAAGACCCAGTACTTC. Translating gives CASSRTFQGKTQYF. The rearrangement links TRBV23-1 to TRBJ2-5, with TRBD1 as a possible D gene (6 bases). TRBV23-1 is given ORF status, its function remaining uncertain. The germline V and J ends were trimmed by 4 bases and 6 bases, with 15 bases remaining between them. The CDR3 sequence is 14 residues long.

The chain has TRBV5-6 and TRBJ1-4; possible D gene TRBD1, 5 bases. Germline V gives CDR1 SGHDT, CDR2 YYEEEE. The CDR3 spans 12 residues. Trimming removed 0 bases from V and 12 bases from J, with 9 bases in between. The CDR3 here is CASSLGGGQLFF. In DNA, the CDR3 is TGTGCCAGCAGCTTGGGGGGGGGACAACTGTTTTTT.

The chain combines TRBV5-5 with TRBJ2-7; the D gene is possibly TRBD2 (6 bases). V dropped 3 bases and J dropped 7 bases, with 14 bases sitting between them. Looked up from germline, CDR1 is SGHKS and CDR2 is YYEKEE (reference sequence). This CDR3 is 13 amino acids long. CDR3 DNA sequence: TGTGCCAGCAGCTCGGTGATGCTAGCGGAGCAGTACTTC. Amino acid sequence: CASSSVMLAEQYF.

The chain is built from TRBV10-3 and TRBJ2-3; 10 positions match TRBD1. Trimming took 3 bases from V and 2 from J; bases not matched to a gene: 5. CDR1 is ENHRY, CDR2 SYGVKD, per germline. The CDR3 length is 16 residues. Here the CDR3 DNA reads TGTGCCATCAGTGACGCGGGACAGGGGAACACAGATACGCAGTATTTT. Translation: CAISDAGQGNTDTQYF.

This chain's CDR3 is CASSPGEGSYEQYF. The DNA of the CDR3 is TGTGCCAGCAGTCCCGGAGAGGGTAGCTACGAGCAGTACTTC. The chain couples TRBV6-6 to TRBJ2-7, with D tentatively TRBD2 (5 bases). Germline CDR1 is MNHNY and CDR2 is SVGAGI (reference sequence). The CDR3 extends over 14 amino acids. Trimming took 5 bases from V and 3 from J, leaving 14 bases between them.

The J gene is TRBJ2-3, the V gene TRBV2, with D possibly TRBD2 on 6 matching bases. CDR3 size: 14 residues. Germline CDR1 is SNHLY and CDR2 is FYNNEI. Trimming cost V 2 bases and J 5 bases, with 11 bases left between them. The CDR3 spells CASSEIGGEDTQYF. The CDR3, as DNA: TGTGCCAGCAGTGAAATAGGAGGGGAAGATACGCAGTATTTT.

The CDR3 DNA reads TGTGCCAGCAGCGTATCCAGCGGGGGGGCCGAAGGCGGGGAGCTGTTTTTT. Its protein product is CASSVSSGGAEGGELFF. V and J are TRBV9 and TRBJ2-2; 10 bases map to TRBD2. The germline V gene has CDR1 SGDLS and CDR2 YYNGEE. This CDR3 is 17 amino acids long. Germline trimming cut 1 base from V and 7 bases from J; bases unmatched to any gene: 10. The entire variable domain, with the rest obtained from reference TRBV9 and TRBJ2-2, is as follows: DSGVTQTPKHLITATGQRVTLRCSPRSGDLSVYWYQQSLDQGLQFLIQYYNGEERAKGNILERFSAQQFPDLHSELNLSSLELGDSALYFCASSVSSGGAEGGELFFGEGSRLTVL.

The rearrangement uses TRBV6-1 and TRBJ2-5, with TRBD1 matching 8 bases. The closer fit of TRBJ2-7 to the DNA end suggests the J call may be wrong. CDR1 MNHNS and CDR2 SASEGT come from the germline V gene. The CDR3 spans 15 residues. The CDR3 protein is CASSEAEQGAREQYF. The CDR3 nucleotides are TGTGCCAGCAGTGAAGCGGAGCAGGGGGCGCGCGAGCAGTACTTC.

In regard to this clone: Germline and junction disagree at one end, which may indicate a read error. The chain employs TRBV5-1 and TRBJ1-1, with D hard to call. CDR3 length: 14 amino acids. Germline CDR1 is SGHRS and CDR2 is YFSETQ. CDR3 DNA: TGTGCCAGCAGCTTTCGGACTACCCCCCCTGAAGCTTTCTTT. It is translated as CASSFRTTPPEAFF.